This T cell receptor (beta chain) was profiled in a study of shared clonotypes between healthy human individuals. J was trimmed by 3 bases and V by 4 bases; bases with no gene match: 3. The CDR3 is 13 amino acids. The germline V gene has CDR1 MDHEN and CDR2 SYDVKM. TCRdb's table, derived via immunoSEQ multiplex PCR, lists solely in-frame clones and lacks some. In the table there are 800,000 to 1,200,000 clones, more than 75% of which are singletons. Sequenced input: memory CD4+ T cells from PBMCs. Subset meaning: CD45RA-negative fraction. This chain uses TRBV28 with TRBJ2-7; 7 nucleotides match TRBD2. This TCR was sampled from a man aged 18 to 30 in good health. Some clones in this sample may be carry-over from other donors' samples. The CDR3 DNA is TGTGCCAGCAGTTCCCCGGGGGGCTACGAGCAGTACTTC. Translation: CASSSPGGYEQYF.